The clone carrying this T cell receptor (beta chain) was seen a few times. Its antigen is unknown. Alongside a J-beta primer mix, a sample-barcoded 5' primer served in a second PCR lasting about 7 to 11 cycles. A single record per CDR3 protein comes from TCRdb applying MiXCR to the 5' RACE reads. The sample holds some 940,000 distinct CDR3 sequences, about 29% seen once. The data originate from a study of blood T cells in healthy people across ages. In the study overall: About one barcoded beta molecule per two T cells came from capture by template switching.

CDR1 is SQVTM, CDR2 ANQGSEA, per germline. CDR3 length: 11 residues. J gave up 6 bases and V 8 bases, and 4 bases lay outside the gene matches. Notes on the study in general: There were more naive CD4+ cells and higher diversity in long-lived donors than in aged donors.

These data were also filed under a second study, of T cells of mothers and their children. That publication notes: Per mother, over 9.5 million TCR beta CDR3 reads were obtained; per child, roughly 2.8 million. Related mother-child pairs shared slightly more overlap than unrelated pairs, but the difference was non-significant.

This receptor was identified in a woman aged 40 to 55 in good health. The sequenced sample was blood. V usage is TRBV29-1 and J usage is TRBJ2-3; 8 bases map to TRBD1. The CDR3 DNA reads as TGCAGCAATTGGGACAGGGATACGCAGTATTTT. Translation gives CSNWDRDTQYF.